Listed below are T cell receptor beta chains from one sample, sequenced in a study of T cell responses to AZD1222 COVID-19 vaccine. Here immunoSEQ multiplex PCR was the method, and the copy in TCRdb shows in-frame clones only, minus some. The sample has about 110,000 clones, 70% to 90% seen once. The specimen comprised peripheral blood, sampled on day 0 of AZD1222 vaccination. These receptors all come from an adult in good health. The CDR3 runs from the conserved cysteine through the conserved F or W. The D gene is left open where the match is weak. Clone size, where shown, is once, few, many, or a class for clones that have expanded.

J: TRBJ1-2
D: NA
size: NA
V: TRBV15
CDR3: CATSRDLQGVINYGYTF
DNA: TGTGCCACCAGCAGAGATCTTCAAGGGGTCATTAACTATGGCTACACCTTC

J: TRBJ2-5
D: NA
size: NA
V: TRBV29-1
CDR3: CSVAPGTLGETQYF
DNA: TGCAGCGTTGCGCCGGGAACCCTTGGGGAGACCCAGTACTTC

J: TRBJ2-2
D: NA
size: NA
V: TRBV19
CDR3: CASSMVGSAGELFF
DNA: TGTGCCAGTAGTATGGTGGGGTCCGCCGGGGAGCTGTTTTTT

J: TRBJ2-7
D: TRBD1
size: NA
V: TRBV6-5
CDR3: CASTGQGPSYEQYF
DNA: TGTGCCAGCACCGGACAGGGACCCTCCTACGAGCAGTACTTC

J: TRBJ1-1
D: NA
size: once
V: TRBV12-3/TRBV12-4
CDR3: CASSLGGNTEAFF
DNA: TGTGCCAGCAGTTTAGGGGGGAACACTGAAGCTTTCTTT

J: TRBJ1-6
D: NA
size: NA
V: TRBV27
CDR3: CASSTGTGTYNSPLHF
DNA: TGTGCCAGCAGTACAGGGACGGGGACCTATAATTCACCCCTCCACTTT

J: TRBJ2-5
D: NA
size: NA
V: TRBV29-1
CDR3: CSVLLLGGVPETQYF
DNA: TGCAGCGTCTTACTTCTCGGAGGGGTACCAGAGACCCAGTACTTC

J: TRBJ1-2
D: TRBD1
size: once
V: TRBV6-5
CDR3: CASSYSRTGSPYGYTF
DNA: TGTGCCAGCAGTTACTCCAGGACAGGCTCCCCTTATGGCTACACCTTC

J: TRBJ1-1
D: NA
size: NA
V: TRBV20-1
CDR3: CSATGVAEAFF
DNA: TGCAGTGCTACTGGGGTCGCTGAAGCTTTCTTT

J: TRBJ1-4
D: NA
size: NA
V: TRBV2
CDR3: CASKRATGVLGEKLFF
DNA: TGTGCCAGCAAACGAGCCACTGGGGTGTTAGGTGAAAAACTGTTTTTT

J: TRBJ2-1
D: NA
size: NA
V: TRBV7-9
CDR3: CASSSAGRTQFF
DNA: TGTGCCAGCAGCTCTGCGGGACGGACACAGTTCTTC

J: TRBJ1-2
D: NA
size: NA
V: TRBV7-3
CDR3: CASSLSGTYGYTF
DNA: TGTGCCAGCAGCCTTAGCGGGACTTATGGCTACACCTTC

J: TRBJ2-2
D: NA
size: NA
V: TRBV2
CDR3: CASSTSGDITGELFF
DNA: TGTGCCAGCAGTACCTCGGGAGATATCACCGGGGAGCTGTTTTTT

J: TRBJ1-2
D: NA
size: NA
V: TRBV6-5
CDR3: CASSRRRVDYGYTF
DNA: TGTGCCAGCAGCCGGCGCAGGGTCGACTATGGCTACACCTTC

J: TRBJ2-7
D: NA
size: NA
V: TRBV11-2
CDR3: CASSLVAQSYEQYF
DNA: TGTGCCAGCAGCTTAGTGGCCCAATCCTACGAGCAGTACTTC

J: TRBJ2-1
D: TRBD1
size: NA
V: TRBV19
CDR3: CASSDRAGYNEQFF
DNA: TGTGCCAGTTCGGACAGGGCAGGGTACAATGAGCAGTTCTTC

J: TRBJ1-3
D: TRBD1
size: NA
V: TRBV19
CDR3: CASSPSGTGLGNTIYF
DNA: TGTGCCAGTAGTCCCTCTGGGACAGGGCTAGGAAACACCATATATTTT

J: TRBJ2-7
D: TRBD2
size: NA
V: TRBV9
CDR3: CASSLTGGSYSYEQYF
DNA: TGTGCCAGCAGCCTCACGGGGGGGTCCTACTCCTACGAGCAGTACTTC

J: TRBJ2-3
D: TRBD2
size: NA
V: TRBV25-1
CDR3: CASSELAGSTDTQYF
DNA: TGTGCCAGCAGTGAACTAGCGGGGAGCACAGATACGCAGTATTTT

J: TRBJ2-5
D: NA
size: NA
V: TRBV5-1
CDR3: CASSLGRREETQYF
DNA: TGCGCCAGCAGCTTGGGGCGGAGGGAGGAGACCCAGTACTTC

J: TRBJ2-1
D: TRBD2
size: NA
V: TRBV7-9
CDR3: CASSLELAGYNEQFF
DNA: TGTGCCAGCAGCTTAGAACTAGCGGGATATAATGAGCAGTTCTTC

J: TRBJ2-7
D: TRBD2
size: NA
V: TRBV7-8
CDR3: CASSQLAGYYEQYF
DNA: TGTGCCAGCAGCCAACTAGCGGGGTACTACGAGCAGTACTTC

J: TRBJ2-2
D: NA
size: NA
V: TRBV27
CDR3: CASSLRQNTGELFF
DNA: TGTGCCAGCAGTTTACGTCAGAACACCGGGGAGCTGTTTTTT

J: TRBJ2-7
D: NA
size: NA
V: TRBV5-1
CDR3: CASRSARGYEQYF
DNA: TGCGCCAGCAGATCCGCCAGAGGATACGAGCAGTACTTC

J: TRBJ1-1
D: NA
size: NA
V: TRBV14
CDR3: CASSPGVFGTEAFF
DNA: TGTGCCAGCAGCCCGGGTGTTTTTGGCACTGAAGCTTTCTTT